One and the same sample provided the 14 T cell receptor beta chains below, sequenced in a study of blood T cell repertoires in COVID-19. Repertoires were generated with immunoSEQ multiplex PCR, while TCRdb's copy carries only in-frame clones and drops some. Here the sample spans under 200,000 clones, 83% being singletons. Material for sequencing was peripheral blood. These receptors all stem from a woman older than 75 with acute or convalescent COVID-19.

This clone was detected once. The rearrangement links TRBV28 to TRBJ2-5; 8 bases are a match to TRBD1. This CDR3 comprises 14 residues. Germline loops: CDR1 MDHEN, CDR2 SYDVKM. The V gene end was trimmed by 4 bases and the J gene end by 5 bases; junction bases not matched to a gene: 6. Written as DNA, the CDR3 is TGTGCCAGCAGTTCACAGGGGGTAAGGGAGACCCAGTACTTC. This codes for CASSSQGVRETQYF.

This sequence joins TRBV4-2 and TRBJ2-5, with D possibly matching TRBD2 (5 bases). V lost 1 base, J lost 2 bases, and 8 bases lay in between. Germline-derived CDR1 and CDR2 are LGHNA and YNFKEQ. This CDR3 has 14 residues. Written as DNA, the CDR3 is TGTGCCAGCAGCCAAGCGGAGCGGCAAGAGACCCAGTACTTC. Amino acid sequence: CASSQAERQETQYF.

This rearrangement joins TRBV5-1 to TRBJ2-5; TRBD1 matches 12 bases. The J segment lost 5 bases and the V segment lost 4 bases, leaving 6 bases of the junction unmatched. This CDR3 has 15 amino acids. Germline lookup yields CDR1 SGHRS and CDR2 YFSETQ. CDR3 sequence reads: CASSPGTGGRETQYF. CDR3 bases: TGCGCCAGCAGCCCCGGGACAGGGGGCAGGGAGACCCAGTACTTC. The variable domain in full, with the rest retrieved from reference TRBV5-1 and TRBJ2-5, is KAGVTQTPRYLIKTRGQQVTLSCSPISGHRSVSWYQQTPGQGLQFLFEYFSETQRNKGNFPGRFSGRQFSNSRSEMNVSTLELGDSALYLCASSPGTGGRETQYFGPGTRLLVL.

The rearrangement links TRBV11-2 to TRBJ1-4; D unresolved. Trimming took 5 bases from V and 5 from J, leaving 15 bases between them. CDR3 length: 15 amino acids. Germline CDR1 is SGHAT and CDR2 is FQNNGV. DNA for the CDR3: TGTGCCAGCAGCCCGGCGGACGGCGGGAATGAAAAACTGTTTTTT. It codes for CASSPADGGNEKLFF.

The V call is TRBV28, the J call TRBJ2-3; D is uncertain. V lost 10 bases, J lost 6 bases, and 8 bases lay in between. The CDR3 contains 10 residues. Germline V gene lookup returns CDR1 MDHEN and CDR2 SYDVKM. The CDR3 reads CATNRDTQYF. The DNA of the CDR3 is TGTGCCACCAATCGGGATACGCAGTATTTT.

This clone was observed a few times. V is TRBV19 and J is TRBJ1-3; D call uncertain. There are 14 residues in the CDR3. CDR1 and CDR2 from the germline V gene are LNHDA and SQIVND (reference sequence). Trimming removed 7 bases at V and 0 bases at J, with 10 bases between. The CDR3 DNA reads TGTGCCAGTATTGGCAGATCCTCTGGAAACACCATATATTTT. This translates into CASIGRSSGNTIYF.

This clone was observed once. V is TRBV12-3 or TRBV12-4 and J is TRBJ2-1; D is unclear. The V end lost 3 bases, the J end lost 10 bases, and 7 bases lay between the germline ends. The CDR3 sequence is 11 residues long. The CDR3 nucleotides read TGTGCCAGCAGTTTCCCCGGGGAGCAGTTCTTC. This gives the protein CASSFPGEQFF.

CDR3 nucleotide sequence: TGTGCCATCAGTGAGTCGACAGTACGAGAGACCCAGTACTTC. It translates to CAISESTVRETQYF. This rearrangement joins TRBV10-3 to TRBJ2-5; TRBD1 is a possible D gene (5 bases). This CDR3 has 14 amino acids. Germline CDR1 is ENHRY and CDR2 is SYGVKD. Trimming removed 0 bases from V and 4 bases from J, with 9 bases in between.

The J gene is TRBJ2-3, the V gene TRBV24-1; a possible D gene is TRBD1 (6 bases). The V end was cut by 5 bases, the J end by 9 bases, with 14 bases between. CDR3 length: 13 residues. Germline V CDR1 and CDR2: KGHDR, SFDVKD. The CDR3 region is CATSGDTGLTQYF. CDR3 in DNA: TGTGCCACCAGTGGTGATACAGGGTTAACGCAGTATTTT.

The V gene is TRBV30, the J gene TRBJ1-5, with 10 bases matching TRBD1. With V trimmed by 5 bases and J by 4 bases, 8 bases remained unmatched. CDR1 and CDR2 (germline): GTSNPN, SVGIG (reference sequence). This CDR3 is 15 amino acids long. The DNA for the CDR3 is TGTGCCTGGCGCCCGACAGGGGGCTGGAATCAGCCCCAGCATTTT. Encoded protein: CAWRPTGGWNQPQHF.

Only a few counts were recorded for this clone. The chain couples TRBV10-1 to TRBJ2-2; a weak D match, TRBD1 (5 bases). The CDR3 sequence is 14 residues long. Germline CDR1 and CDR2: WNHNN and SYGVQD (reference sequence). V was cut by 6 bases and J by 1 base, with 9 bases left in between. The CDR3 sequence: CASRVGVNTGELFF. CDR3 nucleotides: TGCGCCAGCAGGGTAGGGGTGAACACCGGGGAGCTGTTTTTT.

V and J are TRBV18 and TRBJ2-3; tentative D call: TRBD1 (5 bases). This CDR3 contains 18 residues. Trimming pared 2 bases from V and 2 bases from J, leaving 20 bases between. The germline V gene encodes CDR1 KGHSH and CDR2 LQKENI. DNA for the CDR3: TGTGCCAGCTCACCATATTTCAGGGCCCGTACCGCCACAGATACGCAGTATTTT. It encodes CASSPYFRARTATDTQYF.

V usage is TRBV5-4 and J usage is TRBJ2-5; 13 bases match TRBD2. V shed 3 bases, J shed 2 bases, and the junction held 1 base outside the gene matches. The CDR3 is 15 residues long. Germline-derived CDR1 and CDR2 are SGHNT and YYREEE (reference sequence). The CDR3, as DNA: TGTGCCAGCAGCTGGGGACTAGCGGGACAAGAGACCCAGTACTTC. As protein: CASSWGLAGQETQYF. Together with reference TRBV5-4 and TRBJ2-5, the CDR3 gives the full variable domain: ETGVTQSPTHLIKTRGQQVTLRCSSQSGHNTVSWYQQALGQGPQFIFQYYREEENGRGNFPPRFSGLQFPNYSSELNVNALELDDSALYLCASSWGLAGQETQYFGPGTRLLVL.

The V and J genes are TRBV11-2 and TRBJ2-1, with 7 bases fitting TRBD2. Germline loops: CDR1 SGHAT, CDR2 FQNNGV. The J segment lost 6 bases and the V segment lost 5 bases, leaving 10 bases of the junction unmatched. The CDR3 has 15 residues. CDR3: CASSLITGGTNEQFF. The CDR3 nucleotides read TGTGCCAGCAGCCTCATTACGGGGGGAACCAATGAGCAGTTCTTC.